The clone carrying this TCR beta chain was picked up many times. Its antigen is undetermined. The sample is drawn from a study of CD8 T cells in ankylosing spondylitis. Findings and caveats of the study: Significantly higher representation of disease-linked clones was reported for matched ankylosing spondylitis synovial fluid. Disease-linked clones, CD8+, were relatively rare in peripheral blood. One TCR beta motif, made up of roughly 8 highly homologous variants, appeared characteristic of ankylosing spondylitis blood.

A quantitative 5'-RACE method, one with molecular barcodes, was used to make TCR beta libraries. TCRdb re-analysed the 5' RACE reads in MiXCR, keeping a single row per CDR3 protein. The sample has fewer than 200,000 distinct CDR3 sequences; roughly 20% are singletons. The CDR3 sequence is 15 residues long. Trimming stripped 0 bases from V and 7 bases from J, with 13 bases between. In germline, CDR1 is LNHNV, CDR2 YYDKDF (reference sequence). The chain links TRBV15 to TRBJ1-5; D unresolved. Source material: blood, either unsorted or a sorted T cell fraction (not recorded which). The TCR originated in a male donor under 30 with ankylosing spondylitis or in good health (not recorded which). CDR3 protein: CATSRDRGVKQPQHF. Here the CDR3 DNA reads TGTGCCACCAGCAGAGATCGCGGGGTAAAACAGCCCCAGCATTTT.